In this sample, the clone carrying this T cell receptor (beta chain) turned up many times. Its antigen is undetermined. V was trimmed by 5 bases and J by 8 bases, leaving 18 bases between them. This CDR3 comprises 15 residues. TCRdb processed the reads anew with MiXCR; each CDR3 protein has one entry. The top ten clones hold 1.5% to 2% of a sample with 200,000 to 300,000 distinct CDR3 sequences, approximately 13% of them seen once. The data stem from a study of T cell repertoires in cytomegalovirus infection. The overall study: TCR beta signatures that were public indicated CMV infection and matching HLA type. Notes on the study in general: Ex vivo responses were dominated by HLA-C-restricted CMV-specific TCR beta clonotypes. CMV carriers having the relevant HLA were flagged by cumulative public TCR beta family frequency.

Sequencing input: PBMCs. V and J are TRBV12-3 or TRBV12-4 and TRBJ1-4; no clear D. This clonotype originated in a human donor in good health (CMV status not recorded). Some clones in this sample may be carry-over from other donors' samples. CDR3 nucleotide sequence: TGTGCCAGCAGTCCTACCGGTACCGGAACCGAAAAACTGTTTTTT. It specifies CASSPTGTGTEKLFF.